The next 6 T cell receptor beta chains were all read from a single sample in a study of T cell responses to AZD1222 COVID-19 vaccine (dated by TCRdb to the early 2020s). The method was the immunoSEQ multiplex PCR assay. Imported from immuneACCESS, the table was reduced by TCRdb to in-frame sequences with V and J called. These copies leave out some clones; in studies compared against another copy, an unresolved V gene accounts for under half, and the cause of the remainder is not known. The sample table records approximately 210,000 clones; 94% of these occur just once. Together, the top ten hold around 1.7% of the sample. The time point label, as the study defines it: about 28 days (+/-7) after the second vaccine dose. The meaning of the sample's treatment or condition label: meningococcal conjugate vaccine given as trial control. Material: peripheral blood, obtained 28 days after the second dose of the MenACWY control vaccine. These receptors all stem from an adult who received the MenACWY meningococcal vaccine as a control.

The chain recombines TRBV28 with TRBJ1-5; perhaps TRBD1 as D (5 bases). The CDR3 has 13 amino acids. Germline-derived CDR1 and CDR2 are MDHEN and SYDVKM. Deletions cut 6 bases from V and 6 bases from J, with 12 bases between. CDR3 nucleotides: TGTGCCAGCAGACCAGGGTTGCTTCAGCCCCAGCATTTT. Translation gives CASRPGLLQPQHF.

The gene calls are TRBV4-2 and TRBJ2-7, with D possibly being TRBD2 (6 bases). Trimming pared 0 bases from V and 1 base from J, leaving 7 bases between. This CDR3 contains 14 residues. CDR1 and CDR2 from the germline V gene are LGHNA and YNFKEQ. CDR3 sequence (DNA): TGTGCCAGCAGCCAAGAGGCGGGGTCCTACGAGCAGTACTTC. It translates to CASSQEAGSYEQYF.

The rearrangement uses TRBV7-2 and TRBJ2-1, with D possibly matching TRBD2 (6 bases). Between the trimmed V and J ends, which lost 5 bases and 0 bases, there was a span of 11 bases. Germline V gene data show CDR1 as SGHTA and CDR2 as FQGNSA. The CDR3 is 15 amino acids. The CDR3 spells CASSRDSSSYNEQFF. The CDR3 DNA sequence: TGTGCCAGCAGCAGGGACTCGAGCTCCTACAATGAGCAGTTCTTC.

This rearrangement joins TRBV4-3 to TRBJ2-7; possibly TRBD2 for D (6 bases). The CDR3 spans 14 residues. Trimming removed 3 bases from V and 3 bases from J, with 12 bases in between. The germline gives CDR1 LGHNA, CDR2 YSLEER. CDR3 sequence: CASSQLLGGYEQYF. CDR3 in DNA: TGCGCCAGCAGCCAGCTCCTGGGAGGCTACGAGCAGTACTTC.

This chain connects TRBV27 to TRBJ1-1, with D hard to call. The V gene lost 4 bases and the J gene lost 3 bases, with 9 bases spanning the gap. Germline-derived CDR1 and CDR2 are MNHEY and SMNVEV (reference sequence). The CDR3 loop spans 13 amino acids. In DNA form, the CDR3 reads TGTGCCAGCAGTTCACCCCGGGACACTGAAGCTTTCTTT. Its protein product is CASSSPRDTEAFF.

The chain combines TRBV24-1 with TRBJ1-2; D gene unclear. This CDR3 has 16 amino acids. V lost 4 bases and J 3 bases, leaving 17 bases between the germline ends. Germline values: CDR1 KGHDR, CDR2 SFDVKD. CDR3 sequence reads: CATSDPSARDYYGYTF. The CDR3 nucleotides read TGTGCCACCAGTGACCCTTCGGCGAGAGACTACTATGGCTACACCTTC.